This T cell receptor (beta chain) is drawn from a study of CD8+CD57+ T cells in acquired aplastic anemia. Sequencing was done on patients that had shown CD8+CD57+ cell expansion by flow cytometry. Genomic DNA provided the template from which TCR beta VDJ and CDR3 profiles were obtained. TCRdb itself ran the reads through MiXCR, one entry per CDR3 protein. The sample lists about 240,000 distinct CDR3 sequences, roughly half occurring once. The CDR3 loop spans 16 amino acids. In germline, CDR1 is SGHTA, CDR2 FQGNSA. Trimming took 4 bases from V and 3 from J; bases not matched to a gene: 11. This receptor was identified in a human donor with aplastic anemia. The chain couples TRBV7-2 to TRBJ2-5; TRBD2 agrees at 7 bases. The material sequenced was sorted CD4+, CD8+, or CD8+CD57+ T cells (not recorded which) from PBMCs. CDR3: CASSYRSNGGKETQYF. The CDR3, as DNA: TGTGCCAGCAGCTACCGATCTAACGGGGGGAAAGAGACCCAGTACTTC.